The 14 T cell receptor beta chains listed next were all sequenced from one sample in a study of blood T cell repertoires in COVID-19. The data were produced by immunoSEQ multiplex PCR, yet TCRdb's version contains in-frame clones alone and is incomplete. The sample has 130,000 or so clones, 70% to 90% seen once; the top ten hold less than 5%. Sample: peripheral blood. The receptors were sampled from a man in his forties or fifties with acute or convalescent COVID-19.

This clone was seen more than once but under ten times. The chain joins TRBV5-1 to TRBJ1-2; 7 bases are shared with TRBD1. V dropped 4 bases and J dropped 6; count of bases not matched to a gene: 15. This CDR3 is built from 16 residues. Germline V lookup: CDR1 SGHRS, CDR2 YFSETQ. The CDR3 loop is CASSVDVRTGANGYTF. The CDR3 DNA sequence: TGCGCCAGCAGCGTGGATGTACGAACAGGGGCGAATGGCTACACCTTC.

CDR3 in DNA: TGTGCCAGCAGCGTAGATGGCGGAATCACTGAAGCTTTCTTT. Encoded protein: CASSVDGGITEAFF. The chain has TRBV9 and TRBJ1-1; D gene unclear. V lost 0 bases, J lost 4 bases, and 10 bases lay in between. This CDR3 spans 14 amino acids. Germline V gene sequence: CDR1 SGDLS, CDR2 YYNGEE.

This clone was detected a few times. The V gene is TRBV30, the J gene TRBJ2-1; 10 bases align to TRBD2. Per germline, CDR1 GTSNPN and CDR2 SVGIG (reference sequence). The CDR3 runs to 16 residues. The V segment lost 4 bases and the J segment 7 bases; nucleotides outside the gene matches: 13. CDR3 nucleotide sequence: TGTGCCTGGACCCCAAGGACTAGCGGCCAGGTAAATGAGCAGTTCTTC. Translation: CAWTPRTSGQVNEQFF.

The chain carries TRBV12-3 or TRBV12-4 and TRBJ2-7; the match to TRBD2 covers 7 bases. The ends lost 6 bases at V and 5 bases at J; junction bases unmatched: 7. The CDR3 totals 13 residues. The CDR3 sequence is CASSSWGGDEQYF. The CDR3 nucleotides are TGTGCCAGCAGCTCTTGGGGAGGGGACGAGCAGTACTTC.

This chain connects TRBV6-2 or TRBV6-3 to TRBJ1-4; no clear D gene. The CDR3 runs 14 residues. Germline V lookup: CDR1 MNHEY, CDR2 SVGEGT. Between the trimmed V and J ends, which lost 3 bases and 7 bases, there was a span of 12 bases. The CDR3 reads CASSYYGSSEKLFF. The CDR3 coding sequence is TGTGCCAGCAGTTATTACGGCTCTAGTGAAAAACTGTTTTTT.

This sequence joins TRBV5-4 and TRBJ2-2; no clear D gene. V was cut by 2 bases and J by 5 bases, with 10 bases left in between. The CDR3 sequence is 14 residues long. Per germline, CDR1 SGHNT and CDR2 YYREEE (reference sequence). CDR3 in DNA: TGTGCCAGCAGCTTACATGGTTTGACCGGGGAGCTGTTTTTT. Encoded protein: CASSLHGLTGELFF.

J is TRBJ2-5 and V is TRBV11-2, with 14 positions matching TRBD2. The CDR3 totals 18 residues. In germline, CDR1 is SGHAT, CDR2 FQNNGV. V trimming: 5 bases; J trimming: 1 base; junction bases outside the gene matches: 9. DNA of the CDR3: TGTGCCAGCAGCCACCGGACTAGCGGGGGGACGACCCAAGAGACCCAGTACTTC. Protein: CASSHRTSGGTTQETQYF.

V gene TRBV4-2 combines with J gene TRBJ2-5, with D possibly matching TRBD2 (6 bases). The germline CDR1 and CDR2 sequences are LGHNA and YNFKEQ. This CDR3 has 18 residues. Trimming pared 1 base from V and 5 bases from J, leaving 23 bases between. CDR3 region: CASSQVGGPFRARETQYF. CDR3 DNA sequence: TGTGCCAGCAGCCAAGTGGGGGGTCCTTTTAGGGCACGGGAGACCCAGTACTTC.

This clone showed up just a few times. The chain combines TRBV5-4 with TRBJ2-3; TRBD1 aligns across 10 bases. Germline loops: CDR1 SGHNT, CDR2 YYREEE (reference sequence). CDR3 size: 15 residues. V was pared by 4 bases and J by 3 bases, with 5 bases of the junction left unmatched. This CDR3 is CASSEDRGKTDTQYF. In DNA, the CDR3 is TGTGCCAGCAGCGAGGACAGGGGGAAGACAGATACGCAGTATTTT. The variable domain in full, with the rest retrieved from reference TRBV5-4 and TRBJ2-3, is ETGVTQSPTHLIKTRGQQVTLRCSSQSGHNTVSWYQQALGQGPQFIFQYYREEENGRGNFPPRFSGLQFPNYSSELNVNALELDDSALYLCASSEDRGKTDTQYFGPGTRLTVL.

V and J are TRBV14 and TRBJ1-4; D gene uncertain. The V gene's germline CDR1 is SGHDN and CDR2 FVKESK. This CDR3 is built from 12 residues. Trimming removed 4 bases at V and 7 bases at J, with 7 bases between. In DNA, the CDR3 is TGTGCCAGCAGCCTCGGGGTTGAAAAACTGTTTTTT. Its protein product is CASSLGVEKLFF.

This chain joins TRBV30 and TRBJ2-7; TRBD2 is a possible D gene (7 bases). Germline V CDR1 and CDR2: GTSNPN, SVGIG (reference sequence). Trimming took off 2 bases at V and 6 bases at J, with 11 bases between the two ends. This CDR3 spans 12 amino acids. CDR3 DNA sequence: TGTGCCTGGAGTCACAGGGAGGGCGAGCAGTACTTC. This translates into CAWSHREGEQYF.

The chain has TRBV4-1 and TRBJ1-2; TRBD1 matches at 8 bases. Germline V gene lookup returns CDR1 MGHRA and CDR2 YSYEKL. V shed 5 bases, J shed 7 bases, and the junction held 9 bases outside the gene matches. This CDR3 is 14 amino acids long. DNA for the CDR3: TGCGCCAGCAGCAGACCAGGGGGCGCGCCTGGCTACACCTTC. Translating gives CASSRPGGAPGYTF.

In nucleotides, the CDR3 is TGTGCCTGGAGTGTCCGTCCTGTTCGCTCCTATAATTCACCCCTCCACTTT. Amino acid sequence: CAWSVRPVRSYNSPLHF. The chain combines TRBV30 with TRBJ1-6; D unresolved. Trimming removed 0 bases from V and 0 bases from J, with 12 bases in between. CDR3 length: 17 residues. The germline V gene encodes CDR1 GTSNPN and CDR2 SVGIG (reference sequence).

V gene TRBV10-3 combines with J gene TRBJ1-5, with D perhaps matching TRBD1 (6 bases). This CDR3 has 14 amino acids. Trimming pared 4 bases from V and 0 bases from J, leaving 7 bases between. From germline, CDR1 is ENHRY and CDR2 SYGVKD. The CDR3 protein is CAISAGDSNQPQHF. In nucleotides, the CDR3 is TGTGCCATCAGTGCAGGGGATAGCAATCAGCCCCAGCATTTT.